The clone carrying this TCR beta chain was found a few times. The antigen is not known. The source of the sample is a study of beta chain features in type 1 diabetes. The study, taken as a whole, reports: Shortening of TCRB CDR3s, moderate but significant, appeared in all four CD4+ subsets of Type 1 diabetes patients.

Expressed TCRB transcripts were sequenced because the isolated RNA had all been reverse transcribed beforehand. TCRdb's table, derived via immunoSEQ multiplex PCR, lists solely in-frame clones and lacks some. The table shows approximately 600,000 clones, with around 12% occurring only once. The receptor was isolated from a man younger than 45 with type 1 diabetes. The sequenced sample was naive CD4+ T cells from blood.

In DNA form, the CDR3 reads TGTGCCAGCAGCTTAGGACAGGGTTTTGGCTACACCTTC. Residues: CASSLGQGFGYTF. The rearrangement joins TRBV7-2 to TRBJ1-2; 7 bases map to TRBD1. Germline V gene lookup returns CDR1 SGHTA and CDR2 FQGNSA. This CDR3 spans 13 amino acids. V dropped 1 base and J dropped 7; count of bases not matched to a gene: 3.